This TCR beta chain was profiled in a study of cytotoxic CD8 clonotypes in ibrutinib-treated CLL. Study background: Treatment had run for a median 12 months, range 6 to 36, when response samples were taken.

With respect to this clone: Its cognate antigen is unknown.

CDR1 and CDR2 from the germline V gene are MNHEY and SVGAGI. This CDR3 has 14 amino acids. V lost 6 bases and J lost 2; bases outside the gene matches: 6. Profiled with immunoSEQ multiplex PCR; TCRdb holds only in-frame clones, not every one. The data contain about 200,000 clones, around 72% of them singletons. Study-level findings and limits: Circulating CD8+ T-cell counts were tracked by baseline clonality, which exceeded that of age-matched healthy donors. A rise in clonality was seen at ibrutinib response, and a fall back toward baseline was seen at progression. Different sampling times were used for sustained-remission and progressing patients.

Source: PBMCs, taken after 24 months of ibrutinib treatment. The J gene is TRBJ1-2, the V gene TRBV6-5; TRBD1 aligns across 7 bases. The TCR originated in a human donor with chronic lymphocytic leukemia. DNA of the CDR3: TGTGCCAGCAGCCTTAGAGGGGGCAACTATGGCTACACCTTC. Its protein is CASSLRGGNYGYTF.